Presented here are 10 T cell receptor beta chains from one specimen sequenced in a study of vaccination effects on CD4 cells after COVID-19. Scientists isolated CD4+ T cells after a roughly ten-day culture period ended. Sequenced by immunoSEQ multiplex PCR; TCRdb stores in-frame clones only, minus some. The table shows about 58,000 clones, with more than 60% occurring only once. These receptors have no identified antigens. The sequencing used CD4+ T cells from PBMCs cultured without peptide, collected before COVID-19 vaccination. These receptors originate from a human donor who received a COVID-19 vaccine.

This clone was recorded only once. The chain links TRBV19 to TRBJ2-1, with D tentatively TRBD1 or TRBD2 (7 bases each). Trimming pared 3 bases from V and 7 bases from J, leaving 16 bases between. The CDR3 is 15 residues long. Per the germline V gene, CDR1 is LNHDA and CDR2 is SQIVND (reference sequence). The CDR3 protein is CASSMVWQGGNEQFF. CDR3 nucleotides: TGTGCCAGTAGTATGGTTTGGCAGGGGGGGAATGAGCAGTTCTTC.

The chain recombines TRBV5-6 with TRBJ2-7, with D maybe TRBD2 (7 bases). The CDR3 has 13 residues. Germline V gene data show CDR1 as SGHDT and CDR2 as YYEEEE. DNA of the CDR3: TGTGCCTGCAGCGGGACACCTTCCTACGAGCAGTACGTC. Protein product: CACSGTPSYEQYV.

The V gene is TRBV19, the J gene TRBJ2-1; perhaps D is TRBD1 or TRBD2 (5 bases each). The germline gives CDR1 LNHDA, CDR2 SQIVND (reference sequence). The CDR3 is 16 residues long. Trimming pared 2 bases from V and 0 bases from J, leaving 11 bases between. CDR3 sequence: CASSIMGTVSYNEQFF. The CDR3 DNA sequence: TGTGCCAGTAGTATAATGGGGACCGTCTCCTACAATGAGCAGTTCTTC.

On this clone itself: Distinct nucleotide sequences in the sample also encode this CDR3. V is TRBV6-6 and J is TRBJ1-5; tentative D call: TRBD1 (5 bases). CDR1 and CDR2 from the germline V gene are MNHNY and SVGAGI (reference sequence). This CDR3 contains 14 residues. V lost 0 bases to trimming and J lost 2 bases, with 5 bases between them. The CDR3, as DNA: TGTGCCAGCAGTTACTCAGGGGGCAATCAGCCCCAGCATTTT. As protein: CASSYSGGNQPQHF.

The rearrangement links TRBV5-1 to TRBJ2-4; perhaps TRBD2 as D (6 bases). CDR3 length: 14 amino acids. Germline V lookup: CDR1 SGHRS, CDR2 YFSETQ. Trimming took off 0 bases at V and 7 bases at J, with 11 bases between the two ends. CDR3 sequence (DNA): TGCGCCAGCAGCTTGGATGGGGCGGGGAACATTCAGTACTTC. Amino acids: CASSLDGAGNIQYF.

The chain is built from TRBV6-6 and TRBJ2-1; TRBD1 is a possible D gene (6 bases). Trimming removed 6 bases from V and 0 bases from J, with 9 bases in between. Germline-derived CDR1 and CDR2 are MNHNY and SVGAGI (reference sequence). The CDR3 is 14 amino acids. The CDR3 bases are TGTGCCAGCAGAAACAGGGACTCCTACAATGAGCAGTTCTTC. It translates to CASRNRDSYNEQFF.

CDR3 protein: CASSLGLAETQYF. CDR3 DNA sequence: TGCGCCAGCAGCTTGGGACTAGCGGAGACCCAGTACTTC. The chain recombines TRBV5-1 with TRBJ2-5, with TRBD2 matching over 8 bases. The CDR3 is made up of 13 amino acids. Germline V CDR1 and CDR2: SGHRS, YFSETQ. V was pared by 0 bases and J by 5 bases, with 0 bases of the junction left unmatched.

This clone was observed a handful of times. The rearrangement uses TRBV5-1 and TRBJ1-2, with 9 bases lining up with TRBD1. The CDR3 is 15 residues long. The germline V gene encodes CDR1 SGHRS and CDR2 YFSETQ. Trimming at V came to 5 bases and at J to 4 bases, leaving 9 bases not matched to a gene. CDR3 sequence (DNA): TGCGCCAGCAGTCAGGGGGGGACAGGGACCTATGGCTACACCTTC. It codes for CASSQGGTGTYGYTF.

CDR3 DNA: TGTGCCAGCAGTCTCGACAGGGGAGACACTGAAGCTTTCTTT. Residues: CASSLDRGDTEAFF. The chain couples TRBV6-2 or TRBV6-3 to TRBJ1-1, with 8 bases aligning to TRBD1. After removal of 5 bases from V and 3 bases from J, the junction contained 5 bases not matched to a gene. The germline CDR1 and CDR2 sequences are MNHEY and SVGEGT. CDR3 size: 14 residues.

The rearrangement joins TRBV18 to TRBJ1-1, with TRBD1 as a possible D gene (5 bases). There are 15 residues in the CDR3. The ends were cut back, 1 base at V and 6 bases at J, with 15 bases in the middle. Germline V gene sequence: CDR1 KGHSH, CDR2 LQKENI. CDR3 DNA sequence: TGTGCCAGCTCACCACAAAGGGGAGAGGTTTCTGAAGCTTTCTTT. This translates into CASSPQRGEVSEAFF.